This TCR beta chain was found in a study of cytomegalovirus exposure and HLA in healthy donors. Libraries were prepared by immunoSEQ multiplex PCR; TCRdb keeps only in-frame clonotypes and omits some of them. This sample has 250,000 to 350,000 clones, with roughly 90% found just once. With regard to this clone: Its specificity is not known.

General study findings and limits: Most TCR sequences were uncommon, yet certain public TCRs appeared in many donors.

V dropped 8 bases and J dropped 2; count of bases not matched to a gene: 7. The CDR3 consists of 14 residues. Germline values: CDR1 MDHEN, CDR2 SYDVKM. Specimen: PBMCs. The V and J genes are TRBV28 and TRBJ2-7, with 9 bases fitting TRBD2. The TCR originated in a woman aged 18-35 years in good health and CMV-seronegative. CDR3 in amino acids: CASLRGGTTYEQYF. The CDR3 DNA reads as TGTGCCAGCCTGCGGGGGGGGACCACCTACGAGCAGTACTTC.